What follows are 16 T cell receptor beta chains derived from one specimen sequenced in a study of T cell responses to AZD1222 COVID-19 vaccine. The protocol was immunoSEQ multiplex PCR, while the TCRdb copy is restricted to in-frame clones and leaves out a portion. The table records some 150,000 clones, roughly 84% of them present only once. The sequencing used peripheral blood, collected 28 days after the second AZD1222 dose. The receptor source for this set is an adult who received the AZD1222 COVID-19 vaccine.

The V gene is TRBV9, the J gene TRBJ1-2; D is ambiguous. Germline lookup yields CDR1 SGDLS and CDR2 YYNGEE. Trimming took off 0 bases at V and 12 bases at J, with 12 bases between the two ends. The CDR3 has 12 amino acids. This CDR3 reads CASSVEVTPHTF. DNA for the CDR3: TGTGCCAGCAGCGTAGAGGTAACCCCCCACACCTTC. The whole variable domain, filled in from reference TRBV9 and TRBJ1-2, reads DSGVTQTPKHLITATGQRVTLRCSPRSGDLSVYWYQQSLDQGLQFLIQYYNGEERAKGNILERFSAQQFPDLHSELNLSSLELGDSALYFCASSVEVTPHTFGSGTRLTVV.

This clone was seen just once. The rearrangement links TRBV4-2 to TRBJ2-1; TRBD2 aligns across 9 bases. Trimming took 5 bases from V and 8 from J; bases not matched to a gene: 13. Looked up from germline, CDR1 is LGHNA and CDR2 is YNFKEQ. The CDR3 has 16 amino acids. Written as DNA, the CDR3 is TGTGCCAGCAGCTCGAAGGCGGGACTAGCAATTCATGAGCAGTTCTTC. This sequence encodes CASSSKAGLAIHEQFF.

This clone was picked up a small number of times. The chain joins TRBV4-2 to TRBJ2-7; D might be TRBD2 (6 bases). V lost 0 bases, J lost 4 bases, and 22 bases lay in between. Germline CDR1 reads LGHNA; CDR2 reads YNFKEQ. The CDR3 sequence is 18 residues long. For the CDR3, the DNA is TGTGCCAGCAGCCAAGATTCTAATAGCAGGGTGGGGACTTACGAGCAGTACTTC. Its protein is CASSQDSNSRVGTYEQYF.

The chain recombines TRBV4-2 with TRBJ2-1; the D gene is possibly TRBD1 (6 bases). The CDR3 is made up of 15 amino acids. The V gene lost 0 bases and the J gene lost 7 bases, with 13 bases spanning the gap. The germline V gene encodes CDR1 LGHNA and CDR2 YNFKEQ. CDR3 coding DNA: TGTGCCAGCAGCCAAGAGGGGACAATGGTAAATGAGCAGTTCTTC. It is translated as CASSQEGTMVNEQFF.

The rearrangement uses TRBV5-1 and TRBJ2-2; D may correspond to TRBD1 or TRBD2 (6 bases each). Germline V CDR1 and CDR2: SGHRS, YFSETQ. The germline V and J ends were trimmed by 1 base and 7 bases, with 20 bases remaining between them. The CDR3 consists of 17 residues. The CDR3 region has the DNA TGCGCCAGCAGCTTGAGGTCGCCTAGGGGGGACGGCGGGGAGCTGTTTTTT. Its translation is CASSLRSPRGDGGELFF.

This sequence joins TRBV12-3 or TRBV12-4 and TRBJ1-1; no reliable D call. Trimming removed 3 bases from V and 8 bases from J, with 10 bases in between. The CDR3 extends over 12 amino acids. The CDR3 nucleotides read TGTGCCAGCAGTTTCCGCGCCCTAGAAGCTTTCTTT. Translated, it gives CASSFRALEAFF.

The chain couples TRBV10-3 to TRBJ1-1; D is ambiguous. CDR3 length: 19 residues. V was trimmed by 3 bases and J by 0 bases, leaving 23 bases between them. Germline loops: CDR1 ENHRY, CDR2 SYGVKD. DNA for the CDR3: TGTGCCATCAGTGACCGGACCGTCGGGGAGGGCACCATGAACACTGAAGCTTTCTTT. As protein: CAISDRTVGEGTMNTEAFF.

The chain combines TRBV29-1 with TRBJ2-2; D call uncertain. This CDR3 is 13 amino acids long. Germline CDR1 SQVTM, CDR2 ANQGSEA. V dropped 0 bases and J dropped 5 bases, with 7 bases sitting between them. The CDR3 loop reads CSVEDNGTGELFF. For the CDR3, the DNA is TGCAGCGTTGAAGATAACGGAACCGGGGAGCTGTTTTTT.

The genes are TRBV9 and TRBJ1-4, with D possibly matching TRBD1 (6 bases). Germline CDR1 and CDR2: SGDLS and YYNGEE. CDR3 size: 15 residues. Trimming removed 4 bases from V and 2 bases from J, with 12 bases in between. CDR3: CASSLGGGTNEKLFF. The CDR3 DNA follows: TGTGCCAGCAGCCTAGGAGGGGGGACTAATGAAAAACTGTTTTTT. Based on the CDR3 plus reference TRBV9 and TRBJ1-4, the full variable domain is DSGVTQTPKHLITATGQRVTLRCSPRSGDLSVYWYQQSLDQGLQFLIQYYNGEERAKGNILERFSAQQFPDLHSELNLSSLELGDSALYFCASSLGGGTNEKLFFGSGTQLSVL.

This rearrangement joins TRBV11-2 to TRBJ2-1; 9 bases line up with TRBD2. The CDR3 has 16 amino acids. CDR1 is SGHAT and CDR2 is FQNNGV in the germline V gene. V lost 2 bases to trimming and J lost 10 bases; unmatched junction nucleotides: 12. CDR3 in DNA: TGTGCCAGCAGCTTAAAGTACGCGGGACTAGCAAGCGAGCAGTTCTTC. It is translated as CASSLKYAGLASEQFF.

V usage is TRBV30 and J usage is TRBJ2-3; D is perhaps TRBD2 (5 bases). The CDR3 sequence is 11 residues long. Trimming shortened V by 5 bases and J by 5 bases, and 8 bases separated the two germline ends. Per germline, CDR1 GTSNPN and CDR2 SVGIG (reference sequence). The CDR3 nucleotides read TGTGCCTGGCACCGGGGAGATACGCAGTATTTT. This translates into CAWHRGDTQYF. Full variable domain (outside the CDR3, taken from reference TRBV30 and TRBJ2-3): SQTIHQWPATLVQPVGSPLSLECTVEGTSNPNLYWYRQAAGRGLQLLFYSVGIGQISSEVPQNLSASRPQDRQFILSSKKLLLSDSGFYLCAWHRGDTQYFGPGTRLTVL.

V and J are TRBV2 and TRBJ2-5; possibly TRBD2 for D (6 bases). V shed 6 bases and J shed 1 base, with 18 bases lying between them. The CDR3 consists of 16 residues. The germline V gene encodes CDR1 SNHLY and CDR2 FYNNEI. Written as DNA, the CDR3 is TGTGCCAGCAGAGCCCCCCTAGCGAAGGTCCAAGAGACCCAGTACTTC. Translated: CASRAPLAKVQETQYF.

The chain combines TRBV10-2 with TRBJ1-4; D possibly corresponds to TRBD1 (5 bases). Per the germline V gene, CDR1 is WSHSY and CDR2 is SAAADI. With 7 bases removed from V and 4 bases from J, the gap between germline ends came to 10 bases. The CDR3 is 13 residues long. In DNA form, the CDR3 reads TGCGCCAGCACGGGACGCCTTAATGAAAAACTGTTTTTT. Amino acids: CASTGRLNEKLFF.

V and J are TRBV11-2 and TRBJ1-2; D might be TRBD1 (5 bases). V lost 5 bases and J lost 0, with 13 bases in between. The CDR3 covers 15 residues. Germline values: CDR1 SGHAT, CDR2 FQNNGV. CDR3 sequence: CASSLGLTANYGYTF. CDR3 nucleotides: TGTGCCAGCAGCCTGGGGCTAACAGCTAACTATGGCTACACCTTC. Variable domain in full (rest from reference TRBV11-2 and TRBJ1-2): EAGVAQSPRYKIIEKRQSVAFWCNPISGHATLYWYQQILGQGPKLLIQFQNNGVVDDSQLPKDRFSAERLKGVDSTLKIQPAKLEDSAVYLCASSLGLTANYGYTFGSGTRLTVV.

The V call is TRBV4-2, the J call TRBJ1-5; unclear D gene. Germline loops: CDR1 LGHNA, CDR2 YNFKEQ. The CDR3 runs 15 residues. Trimming shortened V by 3 bases and J by 2 bases, and 11 bases separated the two germline ends. CDR3 coding DNA: TGTGCCAGCAGCCAGGACCAGGCGGGCAATCAGCCCCAGCATTTT. Translated, it gives CASSQDQAGNQPQHF.

This chain links TRBV3-1 (or the pseudogene TRBV3-2) with TRBJ1-3; 9 positions match TRBD1. The length of the CDR3 is 15 residues. The V segment lost 4 bases and the J segment 5 bases; nucleotides outside the gene matches: 6. CDR1 and CDR2 (germline): LGHDT, YNNKEL (reference sequence). CDR3 sequence: CASSLRDRERNTIYF. The DNA for the CDR3 is TGTGCCAGCAGCCTCCGGGACAGGGAAAGAAACACCATATATTTT.